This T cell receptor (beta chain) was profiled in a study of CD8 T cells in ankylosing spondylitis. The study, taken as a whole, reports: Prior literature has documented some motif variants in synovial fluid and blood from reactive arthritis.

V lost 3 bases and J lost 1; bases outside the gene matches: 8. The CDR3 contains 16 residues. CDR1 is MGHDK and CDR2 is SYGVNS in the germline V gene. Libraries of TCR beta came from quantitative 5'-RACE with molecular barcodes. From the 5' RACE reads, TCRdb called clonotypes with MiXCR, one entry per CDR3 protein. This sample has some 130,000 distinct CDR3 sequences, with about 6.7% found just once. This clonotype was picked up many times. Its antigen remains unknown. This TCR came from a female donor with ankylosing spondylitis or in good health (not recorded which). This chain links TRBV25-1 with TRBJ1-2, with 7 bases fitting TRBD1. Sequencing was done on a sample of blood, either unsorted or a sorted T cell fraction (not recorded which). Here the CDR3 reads CASSDPGQANNYGYTF. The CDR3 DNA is TGTGCCAGCAGTGACCCCGGACAGGCTAATAACTATGGCTACACCTTC.